The TCR beta chain under discussion was sequenced for a study of CD8+CD57+ T cells in acquired aplastic anemia (dated by TCRdb to 2017 to 2018). General notes on the study: On average, sorted CD4+ and CD8+ cells yielded 3.2 ug of extracted DNA, with a range of about 0.17 to 27.4 ug. Mean read counts for healthy donor samples were about 10 million for CD4+ cells and 11 million to 14 million for CD8+ cells. What the authors observed across the whole study: Over 25 CD8+ CDR3 sequences were found in both patients and controls but appeared to be highly expressed in patients and within the immunodominant clones of the patients. No significant difference in CD8+ Simpson's diversity was found between patients and healthy controls (P=0.060).

On this clonotype: Its antigen is not yet known. The germline gene is not matched at one end of the junction; a read error may be the cause.

Its CDR3 holds 15 amino acids, cysteine through phenylalanine. Only the CDR3 DNA is retained, 45 bases long and in frame from the first base. The CDR1 and CDR2 encoded by the germline V gene are SGHRS and YFSETQ. In the study, sorted CD4+ and CD8+ blood T cells from patients with severe aplastic anemia and from healthy subjects underwent deep sequencing of TCR repertoires. Ficoll-Paque density gradient centrifugation was used to isolate peripheral blood mononuclear cells. CD4+ and CD8+ T cells were sorted by FACS or magnetic beads before DNA extraction. Profiling of TCR beta VDJ combinations and CDR3 sequences used genomic DNA as the template. TCR repertoire sequencing was run on an Illumina HiSeq 2000. Turning to the authors' computational methods: TRBV/TRBJ rearrangement plots, CDR3 size and DJ length profiles, and Simpson's diversity index were used to evaluate the repertoires. The most abundant DNA sequence in the deep sequencing data was defined as the immunodominant clone. CDR3 amino acid sequences were screened for sharing across subjects and were compared with published repertoires and the VDJdb database. Through fastp at Q25 and MiXCR, TCRdb rebuilt clones from the public reads, retaining in-frame beta chains. Duplicate CDR3 protein sequences are folded into a single record with the most common DNA and genes. Here the V and J calls rest on TCRdb's processing, not on the authors' analysis. The sample records some 190,000 distinct CDR3 sequences, less than 70% of which are singletons. Of the sample, roughly 15% is held by the ten largest clones.

This sequence was found in a human donor in good health, serving as a control. Sequencing was done on a sample of sorted CD4+, CD8+, or CD8+CD57+ T cells (not recorded which) from PBMCs. Rearrangement joined TRBV5-1 to TRBJ1-1; TRBD1 could be the D gene, as 6 bases match. The CDR3 reads CASSVGGRSNTEAFF. The nucleotide sequence is given as TGTGCCAGCAGCGTAGGGGGAAGGTCGAACACTGAAGCTTTCTTT.